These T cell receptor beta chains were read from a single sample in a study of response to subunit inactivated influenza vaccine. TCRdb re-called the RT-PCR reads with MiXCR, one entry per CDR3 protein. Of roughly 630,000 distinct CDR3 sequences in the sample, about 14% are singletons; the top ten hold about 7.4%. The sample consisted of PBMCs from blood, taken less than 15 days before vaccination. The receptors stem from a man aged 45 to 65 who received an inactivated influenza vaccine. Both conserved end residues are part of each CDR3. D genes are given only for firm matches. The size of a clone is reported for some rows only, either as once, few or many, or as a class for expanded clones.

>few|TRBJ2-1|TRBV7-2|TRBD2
TGTGCCAGCAGCTTAGTAAGACTAGCCTATGAGCAGTTCTTC
CASSLVRLAYEQFF
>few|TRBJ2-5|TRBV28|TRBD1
TGTGCCAGCAGAACAGGGGCGGCTCAGTACTTC
CASRTGAAQYF
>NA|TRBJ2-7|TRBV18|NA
TGTGCCAGCTCACCTTCCCTCTACGAGCAGTACTTC
CASSPSLYEQYF
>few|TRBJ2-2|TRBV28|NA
TGTGCCAGCAGTTCTGGCATTCACGGGGAGCTGTTTTTT
CASSSGIHGELFF
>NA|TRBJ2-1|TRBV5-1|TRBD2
TGCGCCAGCAGCCCGACACCACGCGGGAGTTCCTACAATGAGCAGTTCTTC
CASSPTPRGSSYNEQFF
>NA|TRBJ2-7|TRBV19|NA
TGTGCCAGTAGTATAGGGCGACGGACGGCTGGCGACGAGCAGTACTTC
CASSIGRRTAGDEQYF
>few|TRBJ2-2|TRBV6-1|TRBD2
TGTGCCGGACGGGCGGGAGGGCCCGGGGAGCTGTTTTTT
CAGRAGGPGELFF
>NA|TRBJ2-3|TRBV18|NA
TGTGCCAGCTCACCATTGAGTATGGACTACACTAGCACAGATACGCAGTATTTT
CASSPLSMDYTSTDTQYF
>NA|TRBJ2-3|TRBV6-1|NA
TGTGCCAGCAGTGCTACAGTGGGAGATACGCAGTATTTT
CASSATVGDTQYF
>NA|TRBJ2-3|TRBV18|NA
TGTGCCAGCTCTGCTGCCTCTAGCACAGATACGCAGTATTTT
CASSAASSTDTQYF
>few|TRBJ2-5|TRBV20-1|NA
TGCAGTGCTAGTACCGTTATGGACAGCCAAGAGACCCAGTACTTC
CSASTVMDSQETQYF
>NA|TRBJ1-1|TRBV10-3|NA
TGTGCCATCAGCGACGCTGCCCGGGGCACTGAAGCTTTCTTT
CAISDAARGTEAFF
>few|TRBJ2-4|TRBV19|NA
TGTGCCAGTAGTATAGGGCCAACGGTTCGTCCTCGAGACTTC
CASSIGPTVRPRDF
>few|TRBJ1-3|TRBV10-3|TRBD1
TGTGCCATCACCGTGGACAGGCCCTCTGGAAACACCATATATTTT
CAITVDRPSGNTIYF
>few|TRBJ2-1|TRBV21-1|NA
TGTGCCAGCAGCAAAGAGGTACCCGGATCCTACAATGAGCAGTTCTTC
CASSKEVPGSYNEQFF
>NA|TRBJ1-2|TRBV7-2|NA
TGTGCCAGCAGCCTAGATACACAAAACTATGGCTACACCTTC
CASSLDTQNYGYTF
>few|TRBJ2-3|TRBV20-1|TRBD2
TGCAGTGCTAGGCCCGGGGGGGTAACAGATACGCAGTATTTT
CSARPGGVTDTQYF
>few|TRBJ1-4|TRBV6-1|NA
TGTGCCAGCAGCACCCGAGGGGTTCGGGAAAAACTGTTTTTT
CASSTRGVREKLFF
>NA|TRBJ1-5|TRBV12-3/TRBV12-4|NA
TGTGCCAGCAGCTCATTGACCTATCAGCCCCAGCATTTT
CASSSLTYQPQHF
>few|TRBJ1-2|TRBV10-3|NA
TGTGCCATCAGTCAGGGTTTTAACTATGGCTACACCTTC
CAISQGFNYGYTF
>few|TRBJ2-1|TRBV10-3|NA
TGTGCCATCAGTCCCGCTAGCCCGGCGGGCAATGAGCAGTTCTTC
CAISPASPAGNEQFF
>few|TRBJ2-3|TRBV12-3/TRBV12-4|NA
TGTGCCAGCAGGGATTCTTTTAGCACAGATACGCAGTATTTT
CASRDSFSTDTQYF
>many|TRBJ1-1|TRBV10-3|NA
TGTGCCATCAGTGAGTCTGACCGTGAAGCTTTCTTT
CAISESDREAFF
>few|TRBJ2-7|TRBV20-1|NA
TGCAGTCCACAGGGCGGGAGAATGTACGAGCAGTACTTC
CSPQGGRMYEQYF
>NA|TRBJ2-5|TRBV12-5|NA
TGTGCTAGTGGGCCGGGGCTTAAGAGAGAAGAGACCCAGTACTTC
CASGPGLKREETQYF
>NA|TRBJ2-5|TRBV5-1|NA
TGCGCCAGCAGCCCGGGGTCCAGTACAAGGGAGACCCAGTACTTC
CASSPGSSTRETQYF
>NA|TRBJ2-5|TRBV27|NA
TGTGCCAGAGAGAGGGGGAAAGAGACCCAGTACTTC
CARERGKETQYF
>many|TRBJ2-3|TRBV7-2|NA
TGTGCCAGCAGCCTTGGGATAACTAGCACAGATACGCAGTATTTT
CASSLGITSTDTQYF
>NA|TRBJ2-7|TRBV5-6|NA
TGTGCCAGCAGCTTGTACCGACGGACAGAATCCTACGAGCAGTACTTC
CASSLYRRTESYEQYF
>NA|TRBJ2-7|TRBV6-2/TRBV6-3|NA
TGTGCCAGCAGACCCTTTGGGGGGAGCTCCTACGAGCAGTACTTC
CASRPFGGSSYEQYF
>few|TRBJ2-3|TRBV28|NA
TGTGCCAGCATCCAGGGGCGCACAGATACGCAGTATTTT
CASIQGRTDTQYF